A few counts support the clone carrying this T cell receptor (beta chain). What it recognizes is unknown. This entry belongs to a study of T cell repertoires in cytomegalovirus infection. Study results and caveats: HLA-C-restricted TCR beta clonotypes specific for CMV led the ex vivo response.

The V end was cut by 5 bases, the J end by 2 bases, with 3 bases between. Germline V lookup: CDR1 DFQATT, CDR2 SNEGSKA (reference sequence). There are 10 residues in the CDR3. TCRdb itself ran the reads through MiXCR, one entry per CDR3 protein. The sample has 300,000 to 450,000 distinct CDR3 sequences; less than 20% are singletons. The sample taken for sequencing was PBMCs. The receptor was isolated from a human donor in good health (CMV status not recorded). Some clones in this sample may be carry-over from other donors' samples. V and J are TRBV20-1 and TRBJ1-1; D is unresolved. The CDR3 here is CSAENTEAFF. DNA of the CDR3: TGCAGTGCTGAAAACACTGAAGCTTTCTTT.